A selection of T cell receptor beta chains follows, all from one sample in a study of blood T cell repertoires in COVID-19. The table came from immunoSEQ multiplex PCR; TCRdb's copy has only in-frame clones and leaves some out. The sample records about 120,000 clones, 82% being singletons. Sequencing was done on a sample of peripheral blood. These receptors all stem from a man in his 70s with acute or convalescent COVID-19. CDR3s leave out the opening cysteine and the closing phenylalanine or tryptophan. Some rows mark clone size as missing; the rest say once, few, many or name a class of expanded clone.

V gene	clone size	CDR3 protein
TRBV21-1	-	ASSKSGLLAGVNNEQF
TRBV7-9	-	ASSLASHGLGSSYEQY
TRBV5-1	once	ASSLSGGLTEAF
TRBV12-3/TRBV12-4	-	ASSGAVAYEQY
TRBV7-3	-	ASSPQGLTNEKLF
TRBV19	-	ASSIDTGTVYGYT
TRBV5-1	-	ASSSIRDRGGYT
TRBV5-1	-	ASSIGLAGYGELF
TRBV2	-	ASSGQGYEQY
TRBV5-1	once	ASSLTTGAINYGYT
TRBV14	-	ASSLRTNKDKQF
TRBV28	-	ASSSGTGVGYT